The sequence of this T cell receptor (beta chain) was determined in a study of T cells in Graves' hyperthyroidism and ophthalmopathy. Remarks on this clonotype: Its antigen is not known. Mismatch with germline at one junction end may stem from a read error.

Study observations and caveats: The model foresaw ophthalmopathy a median roughly 6 months prior to onset.

RNA transcripts gave rise to amplified TCR beta CDR3 regions. TCR CDR3 underwent first-round RT-PCR with the HTBI primer set. One entry per CDR3 protein, called by TCRdb with MiXCR from the multiplex PCR reads. Altogether approximately 870,000 distinct CDR3 sequences are present, around 39% being singletons, with the ten largest covering around 9.3%. CDR1 and CDR2 from the germline V gene are MNHNS and SASEGT. The CDR3 contains 15 residues. When ophthalmopathy did not progress within 18 months, Graves' hyperthyroidism was considered stable. Participants, patients aged 18 to 65, had newly diagnosed hyperthyroidism with a duration under 2 months. Any patient presenting with uncontrolled infection, other autoimmune disease, pregnancy or lactation was left out.

Specimen: blood. This receptor was taken from a man younger than 35 with Graves' hyperthyroidism. The rearrangement uses TRBV6-1 and TRBJ1-5; D remains ambiguous. The CDR3 nucleotides are TGTGCCAGCAGGGAAGGAGGTTCGGACAATCAGCCCCAGCATTTT. Its translation: CASREGGSDNQPQHF.